This TCR beta chain was identified in a study of graft-versus-host responses after intestinal transplantation. Sequenced by immunoSEQ multiplex PCR; TCRdb stores in-frame clones only, minus some. The data contain 40,000 to 60,000 clones, less than 85% of them singletons. Germline values: CDR1 SGHNT, CDR2 YENEEA. This CDR3 has 13 amino acids. Between the trimmed V and J ends, which lost 4 bases and 6 bases, there was a span of 12 bases. Of note for this clone: Its cognate antigen is unknown.

The source material was unstimulated CD4+ T cells sorted from spleen or lymph node cells, sampled before transplant. This chain uses TRBV11-3 with TRBJ1-2; TRBD1 might be the D (5 bases). The TCR comes from a human donor who was the organ donor for an intestinal transplant. As DNA, the CDR3 is TGTGCCAGCAGCTCACGGGGCGGGGATGGCTACACCTTC. Protein sequence: CASSSRGGDGYTF. Combining the CDR3 with reference TRBV11-3 and TRBJ1-2 gives the whole variable domain EAGVVQSPRYKIIEKKQPVAFWCNPISGHNTLYWYLQNLGQGPELLIRYENEEAVDDSQLPKDRFSAERLKGVDSTLKIQPAELGDSAVYLCASSSRGGDGYTFGSGTRLTVV.